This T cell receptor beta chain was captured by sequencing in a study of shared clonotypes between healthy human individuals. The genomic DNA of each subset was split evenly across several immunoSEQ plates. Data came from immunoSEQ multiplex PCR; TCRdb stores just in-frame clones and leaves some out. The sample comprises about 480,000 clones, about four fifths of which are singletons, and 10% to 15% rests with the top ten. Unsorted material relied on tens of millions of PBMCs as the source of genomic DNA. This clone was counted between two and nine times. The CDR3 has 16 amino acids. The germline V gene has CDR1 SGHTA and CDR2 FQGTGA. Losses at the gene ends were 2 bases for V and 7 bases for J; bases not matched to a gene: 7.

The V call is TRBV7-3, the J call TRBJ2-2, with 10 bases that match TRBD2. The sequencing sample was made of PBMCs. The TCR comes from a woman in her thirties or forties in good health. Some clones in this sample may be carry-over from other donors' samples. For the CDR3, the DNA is TGTGCCAGCAGCTTAGGGCTAGCGGGAGCGATCGGGGAGCTGTTTTTT. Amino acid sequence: CASSLGLAGAIGELFF.